Below are 18 T cell receptor beta chains sequenced from a single sample in a study of cytomegalovirus exposure and HLA in healthy donors. PCR employed 60 Vbeta and 13 Jbeta primers. TCRdb keeps only in-frame clones here, not all; method: immunoSEQ multiplex PCR. Of over 100,000 clones listed, roughly 80% are singletons. Specimen: PBMCs. These receptors were taken from a female donor in good health and CMV-seronegative.

This chain uses TRBV6-5 with TRBJ2-7; D not certain. From germline, CDR1 is MNHEY and CDR2 SVGAGI. V was pared by 3 bases and J by 2 bases, with 8 bases between. The CDR3 covers 13 residues. CDR3 coding DNA: TGTGCCAGCAGTTATTCCCGAGCCTACGAGCAGTACTTC. It is translated as CASSYSRAYEQYF.

The chain has TRBV11-2 and TRBJ1-1; 8 bases are shared with TRBD1. Trimming cost V 0 bases and J 6 bases; bases outside gene matches: 6. The CDR3 has 15 residues. Germline CDR1 and CDR2: SGHAT and FQNNGV. The CDR3: CASSLERTGLAEAFF. The CDR3, as DNA: TGTGCCAGCAGCTTAGAAAGGACAGGGCTGGCTGAAGCTTTCTTT.

The rearrangement joins TRBV5-4 to TRBJ2-1, with D tentatively TRBD2 (5 bases). V was pared by 4 bases and J by 6 bases, with 8 bases between. Germline CDR1 reads SGHNT; CDR2 reads YYREEE (reference sequence). The CDR3 contains 12 residues. CDR3: CASSKTINEQFF. Written as DNA, the CDR3 is TGTGCCAGCAGCAAGACTATCAATGAGCAGTTCTTC.

DNA for the CDR3: TGTGCCAGCAGCCCTCTCAGACAGGGGAATGAAGCTTTCTTT. Protein product: CASSPLRQGNEAFF. V usage is TRBV6-5 and J usage is TRBJ1-1, with 8 positions matching TRBD1. The ends lost 6 bases at V and 7 bases at J; junction bases unmatched: 10. CDR3 length equals 14 residues. The germline V gene encodes CDR1 MNHEY and CDR2 SVGAGI.

The rearrangement uses TRBV4-3 and TRBJ1-2; D remains unclear. Germline lookup yields CDR1 LGHNA and CDR2 YSLEER. The V gene lost 0 bases and the J gene lost 2 bases, with 10 bases spanning the gap. CDR3 length: 15 residues. CDR3 in amino acids: CASSQEYSLNYGYTF. The CDR3 nucleotides read TGCGCCAGCAGCCAAGAGTACAGCTTAAACTATGGCTACACCTTC.

The sample holds a few counts of this clone. The chain uses TRBV6-1 and TRBJ2-3; perhaps TRBD2 as D (7 bases). The V end lost 10 bases, the J end lost 5 bases, and 16 bases lay between the germline ends. Germline CDR1 is MNHNS and CDR2 is SASEGT. CDR3 length equals 13 residues. CDR3 in DNA: TGTGCCACCACGGGGGGCTGGGGAGATACGCAGTATTTT. Its protein product is CATTGGWGDTQYF.

The table lists this clone with a count of one. The rearrangement joins TRBV4-1 to TRBJ2-1; tentatively, D is TRBD1 (6 bases). Germline V CDR1 and CDR2: MGHRA, YSYEKL. The CDR3 runs to 16 residues. The germline V and J ends were trimmed by 3 bases and 0 bases, with 12 bases remaining between them. As DNA, the CDR3 is TGCGCCAGCAGCCAGCACAGGGAGAGCTCCTACAATGAGCAGTTCTTC. Translation gives CASSQHRESSYNEQFF.

The J gene is TRBJ2-1, the V gene TRBV5-4, with 9 bases lining up with TRBD1. With V trimmed by 3 bases and J by 12 bases, 4 bases remained unmatched. Germline values: CDR1 SGHNT, CDR2 YYREEE (reference sequence). This CDR3 is 12 amino acids long. The CDR3 DNA reads as TGTGCCAGCAGCTCGGACAGGGGAGGGCAGTTCTTC. Its translation: CASSSDRGGQFF.

This clone was detected a few times. The chain links TRBV10-1 to TRBJ2-7; 7 nucleotides line up with TRBD1. The CDR3 consists of 14 residues. The germline V gene has CDR1 WNHNN and CDR2 SYGVQD (reference sequence). V was clipped by 2 bases and J by 3 bases; unmatched bases: 4. The CDR3, as DNA: TGCGCCAGCAGTGAGAGGGGGCGCGACTACGAGCAGTACTTC. It yields the protein CASSERGRDYEQYF.

The chain employs TRBV13 and TRBJ2-1, with 7 bases identical to TRBD1. The V and J ends lost 2 bases and 5 bases, in that order; junction bases with no gene match: 12. This CDR3 has 17 amino acids. Per the germline V gene, CDR1 is PRHDT and CDR2 is FYEKMQ (reference sequence). The CDR3, as DNA: TGTGCCAGCAGCTTAAAAGGGACAGAAATTCTGGACAATGAGCAGTTCTTC. This translates into CASSLKGTEILDNEQFF.

V gene TRBV27 combines with J gene TRBJ2-7; 8 bases fit TRBD2. Trimming removed 7 bases from V and 3 bases from J; junction bases left unmatched: 11. The germline V gene has CDR1 MNHEY and CDR2 SMNVEV (reference sequence). This CDR3 is 15 amino acids long. The CDR3 reads CASTPVPGLVYEQYF. CDR3 bases: TGTGCCAGCACCCCTGTTCCGGGACTAGTCTACGAGCAGTACTTC.

V usage is TRBV6-5 and J usage is TRBJ2-1; a weak D match, TRBD1 (5 bases). In germline, CDR1 is MNHEY, CDR2 SVGAGI. The CDR3 runs to 15 residues. V was pared by 2 bases and J by 5 bases, with 13 bases between. The CDR3 is CASSYEKGSDNEQFF. DNA of the CDR3: TGTGCCAGCAGTTACGAAAAGGGGTCCGACAATGAGCAGTTCTTC.

V is TRBV25-1 and J is TRBJ1-5, with TRBD1 matching over 8 bases. The germline gives CDR1 MGHDK, CDR2 SYGVNS. The CDR3 has 13 amino acids. The J segment lost 5 bases and the V segment lost 6 bases, leaving 3 bases of the junction unmatched. The DNA for the CDR3 is TGTGCCAGCAGAGGACAGGGTGATCAGCCCCAGCATTTT. Encoded protein: CASRGQGDQPQHF.

The chain couples TRBV5-4 to TRBJ2-2; 9 nucleotides line up with TRBD2. There are 18 residues in the CDR3. The germline V gene encodes CDR1 SGHNT and CDR2 YYREEE (reference sequence). V lost 5 bases to trimming and J lost 5 bases; unmatched junction nucleotides: 16. The CDR3 loop reads CASSRSSGSSPLTGELFF. CDR3 DNA: TGTGCCAGCAGTCGGAGTAGCGGGAGTTCTCCTCTAACCGGGGAGCTGTTTTTT.

The chain has TRBV13 and TRBJ1-2; 7 bases are a match to TRBD1. The V segment lost 8 bases and the J segment 0 bases; nucleotides outside the gene matches: 6. Germline CDR1 PRHDT, CDR2 FYEKMQ (reference sequence). The CDR3 extends over 14 amino acids. The CDR3 nucleotides are TGTGCCAGCGACACAGGGGAAGCTAACTATGGCTACACCTTC. Protein: CASDTGEANYGYTF.

This rearrangement joins TRBV28 to TRBJ1-2; the D gene is possibly TRBD1 (6 bases). This CDR3 has 12 amino acids. From germline, CDR1 is MDHEN and CDR2 SYDVKM. V was clipped by 5 bases and J by 2 bases, with 6 bases between them. As DNA, the CDR3 is TGTGCCAGCAGTCAGGGGAACTATGGCTACACCTTC. Its protein product is CASSQGNYGYTF.

This clone has a handful of counts. V and J are TRBV28 and TRBJ2-1, with 9 nucleotides matching TRBD1. The CDR3 is 17 amino acids. Trimming cost V 5 bases and J 7 bases; bases outside gene matches: 15. Germline V CDR1 and CDR2: MDHEN, SYDVKM. This CDR3 reads CASSPLVTGGFLNEQFF. The CDR3 DNA reads as TGTGCCAGCAGTCCCCTCGTGACAGGGGGTTTTTTGAATGAGCAGTTCTTC.

The chain has TRBV27 and TRBJ2-1; D ambiguous. Trimming removed 3 bases at V and 0 bases at J, with 12 bases between. Germline CDR1 MNHEY, CDR2 SMNVEV (reference sequence). The CDR3 loop spans 16 amino acids. The CDR3 reads CASSLTDRSSYNEQFF. The CDR3 DNA is TGTGCCAGCAGTTTGACCGACCGGAGCTCCTACAATGAGCAGTTCTTC.